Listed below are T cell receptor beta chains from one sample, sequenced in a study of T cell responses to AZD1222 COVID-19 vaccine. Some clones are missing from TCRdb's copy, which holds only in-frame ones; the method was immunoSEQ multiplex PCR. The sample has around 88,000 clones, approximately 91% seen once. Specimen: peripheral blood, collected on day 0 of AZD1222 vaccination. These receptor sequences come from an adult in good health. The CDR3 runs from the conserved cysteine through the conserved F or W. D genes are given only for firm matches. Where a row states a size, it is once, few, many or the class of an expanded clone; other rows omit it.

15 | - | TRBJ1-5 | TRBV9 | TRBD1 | CASSADDRDNQPQHF | TGTGCCAGCAGCGCCGACGACAGGGACAATCAGCCCCAGCATTTT
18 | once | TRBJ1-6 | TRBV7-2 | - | CASSLRGPFSSYNSPLHF | TGTGCCAGCAGCCTCAGGGGCCCCTTTAGCTCCTATAATTCACCCCTCCACTTT
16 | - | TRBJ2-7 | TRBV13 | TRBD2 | CASSFWGLAGAYEQYF | TGTGCCAGCAGCTTTTGGGGACTAGCGGGAGCCTACGAGCAGTACTTC
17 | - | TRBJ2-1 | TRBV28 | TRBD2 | CASSLGASGSRYNEQFF | TGTGCCAGCAGTTTAGGCGCTAGCGGGAGCAGGTACAATGAGCAGTTCTTC
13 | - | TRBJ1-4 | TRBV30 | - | CAWNHLPNEKLFF | TGTGCCTGGAACCACCTACCGAATGAAAAACTGTTTTTT
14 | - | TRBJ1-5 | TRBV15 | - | CATSREGTGQPQHF | TGTGCCACCAGCAGAGAAGGGACGGGGCAGCCCCAGCATTTT
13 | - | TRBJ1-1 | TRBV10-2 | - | CASSESRSGEAFF | TGCGCCAGCAGTGAGTCGAGGTCAGGGGAGGCTTTCTTT
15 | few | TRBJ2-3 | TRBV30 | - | CAWSRIKGSADTQYF | TGTGCCTGGAGTCGTATAAAGGGATCAGCAGATACGCAGTATTTT
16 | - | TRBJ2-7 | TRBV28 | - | CASSLAGTALSYEQYF | TGTGCCAGCAGTTTGGCAGGGACCGCTCTCTCCTACGAGCAGTACTTC
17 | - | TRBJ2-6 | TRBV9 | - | CASSVRGALPGANVLTF | TGTGCCAGCAGCGTAAGGGGGGCGTTGCCTGGGGCCAACGTCCTGACTTTC
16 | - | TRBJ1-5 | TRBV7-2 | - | CASSLGTRYSNQPQHF | TGTGCCAGCAGCTTAGGTACCAGATATAGCAATCAGCCCCAGCATTTT
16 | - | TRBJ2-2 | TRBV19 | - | CASRLSGVSNTGELFF | TGTGCCAGTAGGCTCTCAGGTGTCTCTAACACCGGGGAGCTGTTTTTT
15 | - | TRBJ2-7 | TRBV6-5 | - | CASSYSWGPPYEQYF | TGTGCCAGCAGTTACTCCTGGGGTCCCCCCTACGAGCAGTACTTC
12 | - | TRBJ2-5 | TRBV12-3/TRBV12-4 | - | CASSFGRETQYF | TGTGCCAGCAGTTTTGGGCGAGAGACCCAGTACTTC
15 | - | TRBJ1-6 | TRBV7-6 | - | CASSLGGEGISPLHF | TGTGCCAGCAGCTTAGGGGGAGAGGGCATATCACCCCTCCACTTT
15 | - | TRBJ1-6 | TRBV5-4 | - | CASSFGSSYNSPLHF | TGTGCCAGCAGCTTTGGTAGCTCCTATAATTCACCCCTCCACTTT
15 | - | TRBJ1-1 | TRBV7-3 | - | CASSLDGATNTEAFF | TGTGCCAGCAGCTTAGATGGGGCGACGAACACTGAAGCTTTCTTT
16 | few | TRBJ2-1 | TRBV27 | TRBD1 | CASSSPPGQGYTEQFF | TGTGCCAGCAGTTCCCCCCCGGGACAGGGGTACACTGAGCAGTTCTTC
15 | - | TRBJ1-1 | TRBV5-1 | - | CASSLGAGINTEAFF | TGCGCCAGCAGCTTGGGGGCAGGAATAAACACTGAAGCTTTCTTT
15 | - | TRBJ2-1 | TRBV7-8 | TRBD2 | CASSLGTSGAPEQFF | TGTGCCAGCAGCTTGGGGACTAGCGGAGCACCGGAGCAGTTCTTC
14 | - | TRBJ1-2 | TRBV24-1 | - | CATSDVNINYGYTF | TGTGCCACCAGTGATGTAAATATTAACTATGGCTACACCTTC
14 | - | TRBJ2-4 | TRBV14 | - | CASSPGTVVGIQYF | TGTGCCAGCAGCCCGGGGACTGTTGTGGGCATTCAGTACTTC
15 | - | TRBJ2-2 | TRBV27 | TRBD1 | CASSPGQGNTGELFF | TGTGCCAGCAGTCCGGGACAGGGGAACACCGGGGAGCTGTTTTTT
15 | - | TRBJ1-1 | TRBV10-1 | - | CASSESMEKHPEAFF | TGCGCCAGCAGTGAGTCGATGGAGAAGCACCCTGAAGCTTTCTTT
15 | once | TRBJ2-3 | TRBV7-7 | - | CASSRTGTITDTQYF | TGTGCTAGCAGCCGGACCGGGACAATCACAGATACGCAGTATTTT
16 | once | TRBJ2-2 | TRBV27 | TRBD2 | CASRYTSGGSTGELFF | TGTGCCAGCAGATACACTAGCGGGGGATCGACCGGGGAGCTGTTTTTT
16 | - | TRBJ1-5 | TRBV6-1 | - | CASSEAGGRYGQPQHF | TGTGCCAGCAGTGAAGCGGGGGGCCGGTATGGTCAGCCCCAGCATTTT
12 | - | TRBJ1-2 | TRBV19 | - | CASSRTGRGYTF | TGTGCCAGTAGTAGAACAGGGCGCGGCTACACCTTC
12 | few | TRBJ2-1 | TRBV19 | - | CASSQGGNEQFF | TGTGCCAGTAGTCAGGGCGGGAATGAGCAGTTCTTC
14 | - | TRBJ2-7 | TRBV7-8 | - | CASSLGFQDYEQYF | TGTGCCAGCAGCTTAGGATTCCAGGACTACGAGCAGTACTTC
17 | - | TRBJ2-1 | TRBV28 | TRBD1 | CASSLLVGQSSYNEQFF | TGTGCCAGCAGTTTATTGGTGGGACAGAGCTCCTACAATGAGCAGTTCTTC
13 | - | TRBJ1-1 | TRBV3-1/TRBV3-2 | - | CASSPATPTEAFF | TGTGCCAGCAGCCCGGCCACGCCGACTGAAGCTTTCTTT
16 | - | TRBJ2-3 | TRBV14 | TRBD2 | CASSHLSGGPTDTQYF | TGTGCCAGCAGCCATTTGTCGGGAGGGCCCACAGATACGCAGTATTTT
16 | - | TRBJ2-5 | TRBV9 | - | CASSVGIARGLETQYF | TGTGCCAGCAGCGTAGGTATAGCCCGAGGGTTAGAGACCCAGTACTTC
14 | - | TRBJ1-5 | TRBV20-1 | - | CSASRAQGSQPQHF | TGCAGTGCTAGTCGGGCCCAGGGTTCACAGCCCCAGCATTTT
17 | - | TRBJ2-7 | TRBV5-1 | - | CASSQLPGQGGRGEQYF | TGCGCCAGCAGCCAACTCCCCGGACAGGGAGGGCGTGGCGAGCAGTACTTC
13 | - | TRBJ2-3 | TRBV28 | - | CASSLGGTDTQYF | TGTGCCAGCAGTTTGGGGGGCACAGATACGCAGTATTTT
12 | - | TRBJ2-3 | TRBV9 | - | CASSVAADTQYF | TGTGCCAGCAGCGTAGCGGCAGATACGCAGTATTTT
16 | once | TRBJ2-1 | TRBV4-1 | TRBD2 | CASSQVLAGGGDEQFF | TGCGCCAGCAGCCAAGTTCTAGCGGGAGGTGGGGATGAGCAGTTCTTC
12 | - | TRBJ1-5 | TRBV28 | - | CASTQQAQPQHF | TGTGCCAGCACTCAACAGGCACAGCCCCAGCATTTT
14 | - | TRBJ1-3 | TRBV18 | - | CASSSDRTGNTIYF | TGTGCCAGCTCATCCGACAGAACGGGAAACACCATATATTTT
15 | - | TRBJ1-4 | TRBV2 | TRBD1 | CASRDLDRGYEKLFF | TGTGCCAGCAGAGACTTAGACAGGGGTTATGAAAAACTGTTTTTT
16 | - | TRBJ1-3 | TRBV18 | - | CASSPTHSATGNTIYF | TGTGCCAGCTCACCCACCCACTCGGCCACTGGAAACACCATATATTTT
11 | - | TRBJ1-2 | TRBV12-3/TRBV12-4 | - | CASSAGMSYTF | TGTGCCAGCAGTGCAGGGATGAGCTACACCTTC
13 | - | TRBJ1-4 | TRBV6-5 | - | CASSYGGWEKLFF | TGTGCCAGCAGTTACGGAGGTTGGGAAAAACTGTTTTTT
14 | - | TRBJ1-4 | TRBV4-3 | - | CASSRYTGHEKLFF | TGCGCCAGCAGCCGCTACACAGGGCATGAAAAACTGTTTTTT
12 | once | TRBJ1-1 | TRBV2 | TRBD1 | CASSENRGVAFF | TGTGCCAGCAGTGAGAACAGGGGGGTAGCTTTCTTT
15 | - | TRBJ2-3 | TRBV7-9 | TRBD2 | CASSSISGSTDTQYF | TGTGCCAGCAGCTCCATTAGCGGGAGCACAGATACGCAGTATTTT
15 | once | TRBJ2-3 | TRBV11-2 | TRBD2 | CASSLGTSGGDTQYF | TGTGCCAGCAGCTTAGGAACTAGCGGAGGGGATACGCAGTATTTT
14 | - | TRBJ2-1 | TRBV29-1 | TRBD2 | CSVSDGLAGDEQFF | TGCAGCGTTAGCGACGGACTAGCGGGAGATGAGCAGTTCTTC
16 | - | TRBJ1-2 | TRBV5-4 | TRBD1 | CASSFQGQGISYGYTF | TGTGCCAGCAGCTTTCAAGGACAGGGTATTTCGTATGGCTACACCTTC
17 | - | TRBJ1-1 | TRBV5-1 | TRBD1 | CASSTRPGTGTNTEAFF | TGCGCCAGCAGCACGCGACCCGGGACAGGGACCAACACTGAAGCTTTCTTT
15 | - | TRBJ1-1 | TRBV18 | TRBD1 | CASSLVGTGETEAFF | TGTGCCAGCTCGTTAGTCGGGACAGGGGAAACTGAAGCTTTCTTT
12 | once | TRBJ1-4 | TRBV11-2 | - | CASSRTEEKLFF | TGTGCCAGCAGCCGGACAGAGGAAAAACTGTTTTTT
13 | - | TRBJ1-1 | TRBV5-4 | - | CATATGLNTEAFF | TGTGCCACCGCTACGGGGTTGAACACTGAAGCTTTCTTT
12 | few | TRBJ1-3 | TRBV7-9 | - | CASSHDRNTIYF | TGTGCCAGCAGCCACGATCGAAACACCATATATTTT
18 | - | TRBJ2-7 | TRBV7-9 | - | CASSLRSGARNWTYEQYF | TGTGCCAGCAGCTTAAGGTCAGGGGCCCGGAATTGGACCTACGAGCAGTACTTC
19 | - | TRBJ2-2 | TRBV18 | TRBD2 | CASSPSATSGRARSGELFF | TGTGCCAGCTCACCATCTGCGACTAGCGGGAGGGCGAGATCCGGGGAGCTGTTTTTT
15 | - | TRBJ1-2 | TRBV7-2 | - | CASSRTPRGGDGYTF | TGTGCCAGCAGCCGCACCCCACGGGGAGGCGATGGCTACACCTTC